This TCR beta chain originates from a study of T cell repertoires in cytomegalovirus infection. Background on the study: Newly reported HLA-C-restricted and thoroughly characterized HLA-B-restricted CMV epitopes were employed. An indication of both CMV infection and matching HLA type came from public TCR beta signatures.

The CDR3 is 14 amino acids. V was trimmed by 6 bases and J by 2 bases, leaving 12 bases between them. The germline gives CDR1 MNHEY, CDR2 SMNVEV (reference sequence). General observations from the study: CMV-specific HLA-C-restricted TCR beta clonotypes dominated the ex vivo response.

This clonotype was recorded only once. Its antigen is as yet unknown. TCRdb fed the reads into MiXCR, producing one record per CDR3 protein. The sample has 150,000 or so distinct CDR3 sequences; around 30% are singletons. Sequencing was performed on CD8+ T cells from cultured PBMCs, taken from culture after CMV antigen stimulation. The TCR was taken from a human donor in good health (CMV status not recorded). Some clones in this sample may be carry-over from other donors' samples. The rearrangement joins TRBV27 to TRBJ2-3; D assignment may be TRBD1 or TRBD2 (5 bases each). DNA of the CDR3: TGTGCCAGCAGCCGGGACGGAGACACAGATACGCAGTATTTT. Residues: CASSRDGDTDTQYF.